Listed here are 2 T cell receptor beta chains from one sample, sequenced in a study of early T cells in non-severe SARS-CoV-2 infection. MiXCR, run by TCRdb on the 5' RACE reads, gives a single entry per CDR3 protein. Of approximately 58,000 distinct CDR3 sequences in the sample, more than 10% were seen once. The sample consisted of whole blood, taken at baseline. The origin of the receptors is an adult who was a healthcare worker with PCR-confirmed SARS-CoV-2 infection or an uninfected control (not recorded which).

The V call is TRBV20-1, the J call TRBJ2-3; TRBD2 agrees at 7 bases. Unmatched junction bases numbered 9, after V lost 6 bases and J lost 6 bases. CDR3 length: 13 amino acids. The germline gives CDR1 DFQATT, CDR2 SNEGSKA (reference sequence). CDR3 sequence reads: CSAAGSAGDTQYF. CDR3 in DNA: TGCAGTGCAGCGGGGTCGGCGGGGGATACGCAGTATTTT.

This clonotype is termed medium-sized (0.01 to 0.1%). This chain joins TRBV6-2 or TRBV6-3 and TRBJ1-1; D not certain. Trimming stripped 7 bases from V and 1 base from J, with 10 bases between. The CDR3 runs to 13 residues. The germline gives CDR1 MNHEY, CDR2 SVGEGT. The CDR3 DNA follows: TGTGCCAGCACTCCGGGAGAGAACACTGAAGCTTTCTTT. Amino acids: CASTPGENTEAFF.